Below, 2 T cell receptor beta chains from the same sample are listed, as sequenced in a study of cytomegalovirus exposure and HLA in healthy donors. Researchers ran the PCR with 60 Vbeta and 13 Jbeta primers. TCRdb keeps only in-frame clones here, not all; method: immunoSEQ multiplex PCR. Among about 60,000 clones listed, about two thirds were seen once. What was sequenced was PBMCs. The receptors shown here come from a woman in her fifties or sixties in good health and CMV-seropositive.

The V and J genes are TRBV5-1 and TRBJ2-3; 7 bases are a match to TRBD2. Germline V gene sequence: CDR1 SGHRS, CDR2 YFSETQ. The CDR3 length is 14 residues. The junction had 4 bases not matched to a gene; V was cut back by 2 bases and J by 4 bases. CDR3 nucleotides: TGCGCCAGCAGCTTCCAGCGGGGAGCAGATACGCAGTATTTT. Translation gives CASSFQRGADTQYF.

J is TRBJ2-2 and V is TRBV6-5, with 7 positions matching TRBD1. The ends lost 7 bases at V and 7 bases at J; junction bases unmatched: 9. CDR3 length: 14 residues. Germline V CDR1 and CDR2: MNHEY, SVGAGI. This CDR3 reads CASKRQGPIGELFF. In nucleotides, the CDR3 is TGTGCCAGCAAAAGACAGGGCCCCATCGGGGAGCTGTTTTTT.